Sequencing of this T cell receptor (beta chain) was carried out in a study of T cell repertoires in cytomegalovirus infection (dated by TCRdb to about 2019). Some background on the complete study: Because public TCR beta signatures pointed to carriage of CMV infection together with the matching HLA type, the HLA type of each donor mattered for the analysis.

CDR1 is given as MNHEY and CDR2 as SMNVEV, both from the germline V gene (reference sequence). Between the V and J ends, shortened by 5 bases and 3 bases respectively, the junction contains 11 bases. The cysteine opens and the valine closes a CDR3 of 13 amino acids. Left in the record is the CDR3 DNA by itself, 39 bases read in frame from the first base. Sequencing relied on an Illumina HiSeq 1500. TCRdb reanalyzed the raw reads on its own, using fastp at Q25 for trimming and MiXCR for clone calling, and kept in-frame beta chains. Rows are combined by CDR3 protein, so each entry shows the most common genes and DNA. For this sample there are about 680,000 distinct CDR3 sequences; around 24% appear just once. 7.5% to 9% of the sample rests with the top ten. In regard to this clonotype: Its binding antigen is unknown. Base qualities were left out, and no much larger clone turns up one base away.

What the work shows at the level of the full study, not this receptor alone: The ex vivo response was dominated by HLA-C-restricted CMV-specific TCR beta clonotypes, which also provided the single most frequent clonotype in two of eight donors. In both this cohort and an independent approximately 400-donor cohort, the cumulative frequency of public TCR beta family members distinguished carriers of CMV infection plus the relevant HLA type.

The sequence is built from TRBV27 and TRBJ2-7; the D region may be TRBD1 or TRBD2, each matching 5 bases equally. Sample: CD8+ T cells from PBMCs. This sequence originates from a human donor in good health (CMV status not recorded). Some clones in this sample may be carry-over from other donors' samples. The encoded CDR3 is CASSPGPIYEQYV. The sequenced DNA is TGTGCCAGCAGTCCGGGACCCATCTACGAGCAGTACGTC.